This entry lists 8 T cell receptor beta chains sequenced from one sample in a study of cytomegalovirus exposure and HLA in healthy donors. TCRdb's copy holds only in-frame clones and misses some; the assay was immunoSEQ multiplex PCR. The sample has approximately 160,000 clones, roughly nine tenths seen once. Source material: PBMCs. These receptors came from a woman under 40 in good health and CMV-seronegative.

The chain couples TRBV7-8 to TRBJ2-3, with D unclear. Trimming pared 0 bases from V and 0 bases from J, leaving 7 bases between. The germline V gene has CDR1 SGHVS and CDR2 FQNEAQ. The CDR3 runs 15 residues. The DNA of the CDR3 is TGTGCCAGCAGCTTAGCGCAAGGTAGCACAGATACGCAGTATTTT. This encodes CASSLAQGSTDTQYF. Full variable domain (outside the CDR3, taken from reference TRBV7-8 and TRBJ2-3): GAGVSQSPRYKVAKRGQDVALRCDPISGHVSLFWYQQALGQGPEFLTYFQNEAQLDKSGLPSDRFFAERPEGSVSTLKIQRTQQEDSAVYLCASSLAQGSTDTQYFGPGTRLTVL.

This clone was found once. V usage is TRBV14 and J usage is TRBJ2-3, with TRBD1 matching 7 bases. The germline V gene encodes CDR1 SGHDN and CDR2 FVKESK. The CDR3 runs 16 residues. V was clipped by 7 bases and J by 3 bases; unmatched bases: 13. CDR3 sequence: CASTDLGTVVTDTQYF. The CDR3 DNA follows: TGTGCCAGCACCGACCTAGGGACAGTCGTTACAGATACGCAGTATTTT. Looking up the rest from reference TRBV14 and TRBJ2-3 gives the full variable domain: EAGVTQFPSHSVIEKGQTVTLRCDPISGHDNLYWYRRVMGKEIKFLLHFVKESKQDESGMPNNRFLAERTGGTYSTLKVQPAELEDSGVYFCASTDLGTVVTDTQYFGPGTRLTVL.

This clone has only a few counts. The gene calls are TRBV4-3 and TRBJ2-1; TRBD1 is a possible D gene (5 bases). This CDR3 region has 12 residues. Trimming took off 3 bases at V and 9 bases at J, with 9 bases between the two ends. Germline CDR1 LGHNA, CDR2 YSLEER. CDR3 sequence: CASSHRGSEQFF. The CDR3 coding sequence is TGCGCCAGCAGCCATAGGGGAAGTGAGCAGTTCTTC.

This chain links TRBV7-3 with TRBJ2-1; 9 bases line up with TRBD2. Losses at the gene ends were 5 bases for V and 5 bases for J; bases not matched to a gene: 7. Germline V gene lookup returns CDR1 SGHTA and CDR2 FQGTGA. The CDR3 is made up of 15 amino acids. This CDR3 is CASSHSSGVDNEQFF. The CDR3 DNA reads TGTGCCAGCAGCCACTCTAGCGGGGTTGACAATGAGCAGTTCTTC.

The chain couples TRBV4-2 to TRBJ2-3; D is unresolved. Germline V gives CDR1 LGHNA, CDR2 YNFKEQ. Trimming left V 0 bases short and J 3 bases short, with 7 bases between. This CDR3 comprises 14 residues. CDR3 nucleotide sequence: TGTGCCAGCAGCCAAGATCAGAGAACAGATACGCAGTATTTT. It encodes CASSQDQRTDTQYF.

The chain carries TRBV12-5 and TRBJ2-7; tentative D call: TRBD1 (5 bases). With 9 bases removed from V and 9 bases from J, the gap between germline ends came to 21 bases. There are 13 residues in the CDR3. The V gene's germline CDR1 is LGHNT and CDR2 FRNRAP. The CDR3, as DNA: TGTGCTAGCACGACAGACCCGACCCTCACGCAGTACTTC. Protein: CASTTDPTLTQYF.

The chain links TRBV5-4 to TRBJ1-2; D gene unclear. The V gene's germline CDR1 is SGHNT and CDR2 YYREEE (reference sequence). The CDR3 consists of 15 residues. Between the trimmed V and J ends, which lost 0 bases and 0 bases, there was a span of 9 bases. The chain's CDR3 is CASSLASGANYGYTF. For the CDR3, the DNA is TGTGCCAGCAGCTTGGCGAGCGGGGCTAACTATGGCTACACCTTC.

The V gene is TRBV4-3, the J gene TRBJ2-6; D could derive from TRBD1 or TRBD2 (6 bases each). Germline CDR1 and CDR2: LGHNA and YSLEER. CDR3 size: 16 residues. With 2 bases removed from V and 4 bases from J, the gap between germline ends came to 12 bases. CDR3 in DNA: TGCGCCAGCAGCCAAAACCCGGGGGCCGGGGCCAACGTCCTGACTTTC. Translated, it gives CASSQNPGAGANVLTF.